The 3 T cell receptor beta chains given below trace back to one sample, sequenced in a study of shared clonotypes between healthy human individuals. The table came from immunoSEQ multiplex PCR; TCRdb's copy has only in-frame clones and leaves some out. The profile shows 2,100,000 or so clones, approximately 95% of them singletons. Sequenced material: naive CD4+ T cells sorted from blood. The sample's subset: CD45RA+ positively selected. These receptors were collected from a man between 18 and 35 years old in good health.

The V and J genes are TRBV5-1 and TRBJ1-4, with 9 bases aligning to TRBD1. The CDR3 loop spans 14 amino acids. V shed 7 bases and J 5 bases; nucleotides not matched to a gene: 6. The germline V gene encodes CDR1 SGHRS and CDR2 YFSETQ. The CDR3, as DNA: TGCGCCAGCCCTCCCGGACAGGGGAATGAAAAACTGTTTTTT. This gives the protein CASPPGQGNEKLFF.

This chain links TRBV12-5 with TRBJ2-5; possible D gene TRBD2, 7 bases. Germline V gene sequence: CDR1 LGHNT, CDR2 FRNRAP. The CDR3 is made up of 15 amino acids. Between the trimmed V and J ends, which lost 4 bases and 8 bases, there was a span of 20 bases. Written as DNA, the CDR3 is TGTGCTAGTGGTTCCTCCGGGGGGCCAGGTCGAACCCAGTACTTC. It specifies CASGSSGGPGRTQYF.

This clone was found once. Within the sample, other DNA sequences also encode this same CDR3. V usage is TRBV28 and J usage is TRBJ2-2, with D uncertain. The CDR3 consists of 12 residues. Per germline, CDR1 MDHEN and CDR2 SYDVKM. The V gene lost 5 bases and the J gene lost 1 base, with 2 bases spanning the gap. In DNA, the CDR3 is TGTGCCAGCAGTGTGAACACCGGGGAGCTGTTTTTT. It specifies CASSVNTGELFF.